A selection of T cell receptor beta chains follows, all from one sample in a study of blood T cells in healthy people across ages. TCRdb reprocessed the 5' RACE reads via MiXCR and lists one record per CDR3 protein. The table records around 800,000 distinct CDR3 sequences, 50% to 65% of them present only once. The sequenced sample consisted of blood. These receptors all come from an elderly man in good health. CDR3s include the opening cysteine and the closing phenylalanine or tryptophan. A D gene is named only where the DNA matches it firmly. Part of the rows lack a size; the others show once, few, many or a class for expanded clones.

size	V	D	J	CDR3	DNA
few	TRBV20-1	.	TRBJ1-5	CSAQGRGSNQPQHF	TGCAGTGCACAGGGACGGGGTAGCAATCAGCCCCAGCATTTT
.	TRBV6-5	TRBD1	TRBJ2-2	CASSPRTGGNTGELFF	TGTGCCAGCAGTCCGCGGACAGGGGGTAACACCGGGGAGCTGTTTTTT
.	TRBV28	TRBD1	TRBJ2-7	CASIRTGGPYEQYF	TGTGCCAGCATCCGGACAGGGGGTCCCTACGAGCAGTACTTC
.	TRBV20-1	.	TRBJ2-3	CSAFQTGWSTDTQYF	TGCAGTGCTTTCCAGACAGGATGGAGCACAGATACGCAGTATTTT
.	TRBV7-9	.	TRBJ2-1	CASSSTQGREQFF	TGTGCCAGCAGCTCAACACAGGGTCGAGAGCAGTTCTTC
.	TRBV7-3	.	TRBJ2-1	CASSLQAGRDEQFF	TGTGCCAGCAGCTTACAGGCGGGTAGGGATGAGCAGTTCTTC
.	TRBV6-5	.	TRBJ1-2	CASRTGGIRLWGYTF	TGTGCCAGCAGAACGGGGGGAATCCGTCTATGGGGCTACACCTTC
once	TRBV2	TRBD1	TRBJ1-4	CASSEQGADNEKLFF	TGTGCCAGCAGTGAACAGGGGGCAGATAATGAAAAACTGTTTTTT
few	TRBV6-2/TRBV6-3	TRBD1	TRBJ1-2	CASSYGDRDYGYTF	TGTGCCAGCAGTTACGGTGACAGGGACTATGGCTACACCTTC
.	TRBV5-1	TRBD2	TRBJ2-5	CASSPPGGSNEQYF	TGCGCCAGCAGCCCGCCGGGAGGGAGTAATGAGCAGTACTTC
few	TRBV20-1	.	TRBJ2-3	CTGESRTDTQYF	TGCACCGGGGAGTCTAGGACAGATACGCAGTATTTT
.	TRBV20-1	TRBD1	TRBJ1-4	CSATGQGAWVTNEKLFF	TGCAGTGCTACGGGACAGGGGGCGTGGGTAACTAATGAAAAACTGTTTTTT
.	TRBV5-1	TRBD1	TRBJ2-1	CASSSGQGAGDEQFF	TGCGCCAGCAGCTCTGGACAGGGGGCTGGCGATGAGCAGTTCTTC
.	TRBV20-1	.	TRBJ2-5	CSATIPGTPTPQYF	TGCAGTGCTACCATCCCCGGGACGCCAACCCCCCAGTACTTC
few	TRBV10-3	TRBD1	TRBJ1-2	CAIIVKGAANYGYTF	TGTGCCATCATTGTAAAGGGGGCGGCTAACTATGGCTACACCTTC
few	TRBV20-1	.	TRBJ2-5	CSARDLAKETQYF	TGCAGTGCTAGAGATCTAGCCAAAGAGACCCAGTACTTC
few	TRBV29-1	TRBD1	TRBJ2-3	CSARTGGHDRDAYF	TGCAGCGCCCGGACAGGGGGTCATGACAGAGACGCGTATTTT
.	TRBV14	.	TRBJ2-3	CASSQEPTSSRAYF	TGTGCCAGCAGCCAAGAGCCCACTAGTAGTCGCGCGTATTTT
.	TRBV12-3/TRBV12-4	.	TRBJ2-1	CASSLGGSTYNEQFF	TGTGCCAGCAGTTTAGGCGGGTCGACCTACAATGAGCAGTTCTTC
few	TRBV29-1	.	TRBJ2-5	CSVAGHLLSGTQYF	TGCAGCGTGGCGGGACACCTTTTAAGTGGGACCCAGTACTTC
.	TRBV3-1	.	TRBJ1-3	CASSQDLVGGNTIYF	TGTGCCAGCAGCCAAGATTTAGTAGGCGGAAACACCATATATTTT
.	TRBV5-1	TRBD2	TRBJ2-7	CASSVSGTSFLEQYF	TGCGCCAGCAGCGTCTCCGGGACTAGCTTCCTCGAGCAGTACTTC
.	TRBV3-1	.	TRBJ2-3	CASSLGPSRDTQYF	TGTGCCAGCAGCCTGGGCCCCTCCCGAGATACGCAGTATTTT